This TCR beta chain was identified during a study of T cells in Graves' hyperthyroidism and ophthalmopathy. Findings and caveats of the study: Among clonotypes expanded in thyroid above 0.001, most were also found in blood.

Uncontrolled infection, other autoimmune disease, pregnancy or lactation led to exclusion. Using around 10 ml of fresh peripheral blood, PBMCs were prepared. V was shortened by 0 bases and J by 0 bases, with 12 bases between the two germline ends. Germline lookup yields CDR1 MNHEY and CDR2 SVGEGT. The length of the CDR3 is 16 residues. The CDR3 regions of TCR beta were amplified from RNA transcripts. Using the HTBI primer set, a first-round RT-PCR was run on the TCR CDR3. Via MiXCR, TCRdb re-called the multiplex PCR reads, giving one row per CDR3 protein. The sample has approximately 690,000 distinct CDR3 sequences; about 14% are singletons. This clonotype came up many times. Its target is unknown.

This TCR derives from a woman in her fifties or sixties with Graves' ophthalmopathy. V gene TRBV6-2 or TRBV6-3 combines with J gene TRBJ2-7; D unclear. The source material was blood. CDR3 sequence reads: CASSYSLLGFSYEQYF. The DNA for the CDR3 is TGTGCCAGCAGTTACTCGTTATTGGGGTTCTCCTACGAGCAGTACTTC.